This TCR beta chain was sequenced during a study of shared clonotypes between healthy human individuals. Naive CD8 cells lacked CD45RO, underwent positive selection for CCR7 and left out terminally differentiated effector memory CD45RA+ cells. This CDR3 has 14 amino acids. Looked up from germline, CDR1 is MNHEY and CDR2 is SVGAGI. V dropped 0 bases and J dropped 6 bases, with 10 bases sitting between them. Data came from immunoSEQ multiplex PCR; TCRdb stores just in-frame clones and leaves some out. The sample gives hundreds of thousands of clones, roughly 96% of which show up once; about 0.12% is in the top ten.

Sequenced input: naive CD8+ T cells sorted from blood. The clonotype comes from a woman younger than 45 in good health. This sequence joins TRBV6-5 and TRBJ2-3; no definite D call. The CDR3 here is CASSYSNYGDTQYF. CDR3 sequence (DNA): TGTGCCAGCAGTTACTCGAACTATGGGGATACGCAGTATTTT.